A single sample gave rise to the 24 T cell receptor beta chains below, sequenced in a study of cytomegalovirus exposure and HLA in healthy donors. The PCR had 60 Vbeta and 13 Jbeta primers. Profiled with immunoSEQ multiplex PCR; TCRdb holds only in-frame clones, not every one. The sample records 150,000 to 200,000 clones, about 90% being singletons. The source material was PBMCs. The receptor set was obtained from a boy aged 2-15 years in good health and CMV-seronegative.

The chain uses TRBV9 and TRBJ1-2; possibly TRBD1 for D (6 bases). The V gene lost 3 bases and the J gene lost 4 bases, with 19 bases spanning the gap. Germline V gives CDR1 SGDLS, CDR2 YYNGEE. This CDR3 has 16 amino acids. The CDR3 bases are TGTGCCAGCAGCGGAGGGGACAAAGATAATCGCTATGGCTACACCTTC. Encoded protein: CASSGGDKDNRYGYTF. The full variable domain, completed using reference TRBV9 and TRBJ1-2, is DSGVTQTPKHLITATGQRVTLRCSPRSGDLSVYWYQQSLDQGLQFLIQYYNGEERAKGNILERFSAQQFPDLHSELNLSSLELGDSALYFCASSGGDKDNRYGYTFGSGTRLTVV.

The chain has TRBV18 and TRBJ1-1; the match to TRBD1 covers 8 bases. The V and J ends lost 8 bases and 1 base, in that order; junction bases with no gene match: 9. CDR1 KGHSH and CDR2 LQKENI come from the germline V gene. The CDR3 sequence is 15 residues long. The CDR3 region is CASQGQGRRNTEAFF. For the CDR3, the DNA is TGTGCCAGCCAAGGACAGGGAAGGAGGAACACTGAAGCTTTCTTT.

The gene calls are TRBV2 and TRBJ2-5; D not certain. Looked up from germline, CDR1 is SNHLY and CDR2 is FYNNEI. The CDR3 extends over 12 amino acids. The V end lost 3 bases, the J end lost 3 bases, and 5 bases lay between the germline ends. The CDR3 here is CASSEREETQYF. The DNA for the CDR3 is TGTGCCAGCAGTGAGAGAGAAGAGACCCAGTACTTC.

This clone has a handful of counts. This rearrangement joins TRBV5-4 to TRBJ1-1; a weak D match, TRBD1 (5 bases). V was pared by 5 bases and J by 7 bases, with 15 bases between. CDR1 is SGHNT, CDR2 YYREEE, per germline (reference sequence). The CDR3 runs 13 residues. CDR3 nucleotide sequence: TGTGCCAGCAGTCCTTCCGGGAGGGGTGAAGCTTTCTTT. Its protein product is CASSPSGRGEAFF.

This sequence joins TRBV11-2 and TRBJ1-1, with 10 bases matching TRBD1. In germline, CDR1 is SGHAT, CDR2 FQNNGV. The CDR3 has 15 residues. The V gene end was trimmed by 2 bases and the J gene end by 3 bases; junction bases not matched to a gene: 3. The CDR3 loop is CASSLRTGGYTEAFF. CDR3 sequence (DNA): TGTGCCAGCAGCTTACGGACAGGGGGATACACTGAAGCTTTCTTT.

V and J are TRBV27 and TRBJ1-1; maybe TRBD1 (6 bases). The V gene's germline CDR1 is MNHEY and CDR2 SMNVEV (reference sequence). The V and J ends lost 3 bases and 5 bases respectively, with 16 bases between them. The CDR3 extends over 15 amino acids. The CDR3 reads CASSLRRQAVTEAFF. The DNA of the CDR3 is TGTGCCAGCAGTTTGCGGCGACAGGCCGTAACTGAAGCTTTCTTT.

This chain joins TRBV19 and TRBJ1-5; D gene uncertain. Deletions cut 0 bases from V and 6 bases from J, with 9 bases between. The germline V gene encodes CDR1 LNHDA and CDR2 SQIVND (reference sequence). CDR3 size: 14 residues. This chain's CDR3 is CASSIEGVGQPQHF. Here the CDR3 DNA reads TGTGCCAGTAGTATAGAGGGCGTGGGTCAGCCCCAGCATTTT. Supplemented by reference TRBV19 and TRBJ1-5, the full variable domain reads DGGITQSPKYLFRKEGQNVTLSCEQNLNHDAMYWYRQDPGQGLRLIYYSQIVNDFQKGDIAEGYSVSREKKESFPLTVTSAQKNPTAFYLCASSIEGVGQPQHFGDGTRLSIL.

The chain combines TRBV6-1 with TRBJ1-2; D might be TRBD1 (5 bases). This CDR3 has 13 residues. V was cut by 6 bases and J by 3 bases, with 11 bases left in between. Germline CDR1 and CDR2: MNHNS and SASEGT. CDR3 residues: CASRDKGDYGYTF. The CDR3, as DNA: TGTGCCAGCAGGGATAAAGGGGACTATGGCTACACCTTC.

The chain employs TRBV7-2 and TRBJ2-7, with 11 bases lining up with TRBD1. This CDR3 contains 15 residues. In germline, CDR1 is SGHTA, CDR2 FQGNSA. Germline trimming cut 5 bases from V and 0 bases from J; bases unmatched to any gene: 3. CDR3: CASSADRGRSYEQYF. The DNA for the CDR3 is TGTGCCAGCAGCGCGGACAGGGGGCGCTCCTACGAGCAGTACTTC.

The V gene is TRBV7-9, the J gene TRBJ1-4; tentative D call: TRBD1 (6 bases). V was clipped by 4 bases and J by 0 bases, with 9 bases between them. There are 15 residues in the CDR3. Germline assignment: CDR1 SEHNR and CDR2 FQNEAQ (reference sequence). DNA for the CDR3: TGTGCCAGCAGCTCAGGGGCTACAACTAATGAAAAACTGTTTTTT. Encoded protein: CASSSGATTNEKLFF.

CDR3 nucleotides: TGTGCCAGCAGTTACTCTCCTAGCGGGAGGTACAACGAGCAGTACTTC. Its protein product is CASSYSPSGRYNEQYF. The chain combines TRBV6-5 with TRBJ2-7, with 11 bases aligning to TRBD2. This CDR3 is 16 amino acids long. CDR1 is MNHEY, CDR2 SVGAGI, per germline. V dropped 0 bases and J dropped 5; count of bases not matched to a gene: 6.

V gene TRBV5-1 combines with J gene TRBJ2-3; tentative D call: TRBD2 (6 bases). V was cut by 2 bases and J by 3 bases, with 10 bases left in between. This CDR3 has 14 residues. CDR1 and CDR2 (germline): SGHRS, YFSETQ. The CDR3 DNA is TGCGCCAGCAGCTTCGCTGGGGGGACAGATACGCAGTATTTT. Protein product: CASSFAGGTDTQYF.

This sequence joins TRBV5-4 and TRBJ2-4; maybe TRBD1 (6 bases). V gave up 5 bases and J gave up 0 bases, with 12 bases separating them. Looked up from germline, CDR1 is SGHNT and CDR2 is YYREEE (reference sequence). The CDR3 has 15 residues. CDR3 nucleotides: TGTGCCAGCAGTGTCCCAGGGGAAGCCAAAAACATTCAGTACTTC. Translation gives CASSVPGEAKNIQYF.

The chain is built from TRBV2 and TRBJ1-1, with 7 bases identical to TRBD1. This CDR3 region has 15 residues. Germline lookup yields CDR1 SNHLY and CDR2 FYNNEI. The V gene end was trimmed by 6 bases and the J gene end by 4 bases; junction bases not matched to a gene: 11. CDR3 region: CASREYRGLTTEAFF. The CDR3 coding sequence is TGTGCCAGCAGGGAATACAGGGGCCTGACCACTGAAGCTTTCTTT.

This chain joins TRBV10-3 and TRBJ2-1; TRBD2 matches at 9 bases. V dropped 8 bases and J dropped 6; count of bases not matched to a gene: 11. This CDR3 has 15 residues. From germline, CDR1 is ENHRY and CDR2 SYGVKD. This CDR3 is CAIVAGVLPSNEQFF. The DNA for the CDR3 is TGTGCCATCGTAGCGGGGGTACTCCCCTCCAATGAGCAGTTCTTC.

The V gene is TRBV4-1, the J gene TRBJ2-7, with 8 bases lining up with TRBD2. This CDR3 has 17 amino acids. Germline V gene sequence: CDR1 MGHRA, CDR2 YSYEKL. With V trimmed by 0 bases and J by 4 bases, 11 bases remained unmatched. The chain's CDR3 is CASSQDVSGDIRYEQYF. CDR3 DNA: TGCGCCAGCAGCCAAGATGTTAGCGGGGACATTCGGTACGAGCAGTACTTC.

The gene calls are TRBV19 and TRBJ1-1, with TRBD1 matching over 7 bases. With 10 bases clipped from V and 7 bases from J, the junction kept 15 bases outside the gene matches. The CDR3 sequence is 14 residues long. Germline V gene lookup returns CDR1 LNHDA and CDR2 SQIVND (reference sequence). CDR3 bases: TGTGCCACCAAAGGAGTTAGGGGGCGGATTGAAGCTTTCTTT. Protein product: CATKGVRGRIEAFF.

In this sample, this clone turned up a few times. V and J are TRBV6-6 and TRBJ2-7, with D possibly being TRBD1 (6 bases). The CDR3 loop spans 13 amino acids. CDR1 and CDR2 from the germline V gene are MNHNY and SVGAGI (reference sequence). The V gene lost 5 bases and the J gene lost 7 bases, with 15 bases spanning the gap. The CDR3 bases are TGTGCCAGCAGTACAGGGACCGCCCGGGAGCAGTACTTC. Its protein is CASSTGTAREQYF.

The V call is TRBV13, the J call TRBJ2-4, with a weak D call TRBD1 (6 bases). V dropped 3 bases and J dropped 4 bases, with 13 bases sitting between them. CDR1 is PRHDT, CDR2 FYEKMQ, per germline (reference sequence). The CDR3 runs to 15 residues. CDR3 sequence (DNA): TGTGCCAGCAGCTTCGGGACAAACCTAAAAAACATTCAGTACTTC. It codes for CASSFGTNLKNIQYF.

J is TRBJ2-7 and V is TRBV6-4; TRBD2 agrees at 7 bases. CDR3 length equals 16 residues. Germline V lookup: CDR1 MRHNA, CDR2 SNTAGT. Unmatched junction bases numbered 10, after V lost 2 bases and J lost 3 bases. CDR3 protein: CASSDGGRQRGYEQYF. Here the CDR3 DNA reads TGTGCCAGCAGTGACGGGGGACGGCAGCGGGGCTACGAGCAGTACTTC.

This clone was recorded only once. This chain links TRBV19 with TRBJ2-2; D is possibly TRBD2 (5 bases). Per germline, CDR1 LNHDA and CDR2 SQIVND (reference sequence). The CDR3 is made up of 15 amino acids. V dropped 3 bases and J dropped 6 bases, with 14 bases sitting between them. CDR3 amino acids: CASSILASPPGELFF. As DNA, the CDR3 is TGTGCCAGTAGTATCTTGGCTAGCCCCCCCGGGGAGCTGTTTTTT.

The rearrangement links TRBV5-4 to TRBJ2-2; D is perhaps TRBD2 (5 bases). This CDR3 spans 16 amino acids. Deletions cut 3 bases from V and 7 bases from J, with 19 bases between. Germline V gene lookup returns CDR1 SGHNT and CDR2 YYREEE (reference sequence). This CDR3 reads CASSSDLGLGGGELFF. In DNA form, the CDR3 reads TGTGCCAGCAGCTCCGATTTAGGACTTGGCGGCGGGGAGCTGTTTTTT.

The chain recombines TRBV15 with TRBJ1-2, with D uncertain. The CDR3 is made up of 17 amino acids. Germline assignment: CDR1 LNHNV and CDR2 YYDKDF (reference sequence). Trimming removed 0 bases at V and 8 bases at J, with 22 bases between. CDR3 sequence reads: CATSRDLSLGFNGGYTF. CDR3 nucleotide sequence: TGTGCCACCAGCAGAGATCTCAGCTTGGGCTTTAACGGAGGCTACACCTTC. The whole variable domain, filled in from reference TRBV15 and TRBJ1-2, reads DAMVIQNPRYQVTQFGKPVTLSCSQTLNHNVMYWYQQKSSQAPKLLFHYYDKDFNNEADTPDNFQSRRPNTSFCFLDIRSPGLGDTAMYLCATSRDLSLGFNGGYTFGSGTRLTVV.

J is TRBJ2-1 and V is TRBV7-9, with 9 bases lining up with TRBD2. J was trimmed by 6 bases and V by 5 bases; bases with no gene match: 11. This CDR3 comprises 16 residues. Per germline, CDR1 SEHNR and CDR2 FQNEAQ (reference sequence). The CDR3 DNA reads TGTGCCAGCAGCCTGGGGCGACTAGCGGCCGGCAATGAGCAGTTCTTC. It encodes CASSLGRLAAGNEQFF.